The rows below give T cell receptor beta chains drawn from one sample of a study of T-cell reconstitution after alpha-beta-depleted transplantation in children. TCRdb called the PCR reads again in MiXCR, with one record for every CDR3 protein. The sample lists around 340,000 distinct CDR3 sequences, less than 15% occurring once. The specimen was PBMCs, collected from the stem cell graft. Receptors originate from a human donor who donated a stem cell graft to a child with Fanconi anemia. CDR3s include the opening cysteine and the closing phenylalanine or tryptophan.

TRBV20-1 CSPSTRGQELWNTEAFF
TRBV7-9 CASSLAGGREQYF
TRBV5-1 CASSPHEDGELFF
TRBV5-6 CASSLEPGRPNEKLFF
TRBV10-3 CAIQVKGDTEAFF
TRBV27 CASSTDRLNTEAFF
TRBV12-3/TRBV12-4 CASSLRGYTQYF
TRBV13 CASSSQGGTNYGYTF
TRBV11-3 CASSYPGGETQYF
TRBV7-9 CASSLVGTSGDTQYF
TRBV12-3/TRBV12-4 CASSLNRGDGYTF
TRBV12-3/TRBV12-4 CASSLRIGVTDTQYF
TRBV11-2 CASSLQASLYGYTF
TRBV7-9 CASSGRTGSWYGYTF
TRBV7-6 CASSAGATGREQYF
TRBV5-6 CASSLEDTQYF
TRBV2 CASTLQSTNEQFF
TRBV20-1 CSAGVLRAANTGELFF
TRBV3-1 CASSPDNTGETQYF
TRBV5-1 CASSLREGGGNYGYTF
TRBV7-3 CASSHGTSGATDTQYF
TRBV15 CATSRDQGAYGYTF
TRBV12-3/TRBV12-4 CASSLALSETQYF
TRBV12-3/TRBV12-4 CASSSTPGELFF
TRBV5-6 CASSLLLTGGGDEQFF
TRBV12-3/TRBV12-4 CASSLRQGRDEQFF
TRBV28 CAISPLREEGSTGELFF
TRBV7-2 CASSPQSRANYGYTF
TRBV5-6 CASSFMGGELFF
TRBV28 CASTLPGQGAREAFF
TRBV4-3 CASSQVLANYNEQFF
TRBV12-3/TRBV12-4 CASSSLGAGRQASDTQYF
TRBV10-3 CAISEYLPGQRTDTQYF
TRBV5-1 CASSENQGGNSPLHF
TRBV2 CATAVFQETQYF
TRBV24-1 CATSDQREGGGSDGYTF
TRBV12-3/TRBV12-4 CASSPGLILGDTQYF
TRBV20-1 CSATVGTGYGYTF
TRBV6-2/TRBV6-3 CASRGLSAETQYF
TRBV7-2 CASSLGVSSAEEQYF
TRBV20-1 CSALVTETQYF
TRBV5-4 CASSLRGRSTEAFF
TRBV20-1 CSATGVSNQPQHF
TRBV6-5 CASSSGQAHNEQLF
TRBV29-1 CSVEGGNNAEVFF
TRBV12-3/TRBV12-4 CASRVGVNTEAFF
TRBV7-9 CASSPSPAFF
TRBV10-2 CASRGRGTGELFF